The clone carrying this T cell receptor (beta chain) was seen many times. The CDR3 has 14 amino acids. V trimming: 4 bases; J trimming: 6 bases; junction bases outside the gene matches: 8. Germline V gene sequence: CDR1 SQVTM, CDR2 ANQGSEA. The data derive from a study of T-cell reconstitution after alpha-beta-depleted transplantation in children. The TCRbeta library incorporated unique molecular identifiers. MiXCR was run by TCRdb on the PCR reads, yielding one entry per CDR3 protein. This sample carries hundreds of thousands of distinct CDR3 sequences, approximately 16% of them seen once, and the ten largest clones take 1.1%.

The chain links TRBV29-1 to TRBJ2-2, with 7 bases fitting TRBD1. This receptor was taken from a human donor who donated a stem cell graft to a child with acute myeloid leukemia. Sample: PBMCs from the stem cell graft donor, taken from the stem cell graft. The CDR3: CSVVGQGEAGELFF. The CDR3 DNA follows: TGCAGCGTTGTGGGCCAGGGGGAAGCCGGGGAGCTGTTTTTT.